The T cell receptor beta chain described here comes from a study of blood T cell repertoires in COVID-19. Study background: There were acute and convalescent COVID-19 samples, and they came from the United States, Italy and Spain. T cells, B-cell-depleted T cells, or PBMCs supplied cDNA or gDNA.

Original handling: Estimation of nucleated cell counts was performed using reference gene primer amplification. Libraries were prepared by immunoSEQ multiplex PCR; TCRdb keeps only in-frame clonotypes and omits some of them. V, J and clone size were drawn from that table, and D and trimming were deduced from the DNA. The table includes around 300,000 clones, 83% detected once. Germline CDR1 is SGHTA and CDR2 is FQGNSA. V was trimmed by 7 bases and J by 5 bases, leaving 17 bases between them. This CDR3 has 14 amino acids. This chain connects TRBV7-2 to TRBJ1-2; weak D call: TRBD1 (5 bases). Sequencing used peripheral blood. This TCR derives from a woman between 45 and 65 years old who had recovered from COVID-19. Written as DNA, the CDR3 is TGTGCCAGCACGGGCCAGGGCGGCAAGTATGGCTACACCTTC. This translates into CASTGQGGKYGYTF.